This T cell receptor beta chain came from a study of blood T cell repertoires in COVID-19. V shed 3 bases, J shed 3 bases, and the junction held 7 bases outside the gene matches. This CDR3 contains 16 residues. Germline CDR1 is LGHDT and CDR2 is YNNKEL (reference sequence). In the original analysis: Amplification from reference gene primers served as the basis for estimated nucleated cell counts. The assay was immunoSEQ multiplex PCR, and TCRdb's table has in-frame clones only and misses some. V, J and clone size were drawn from that table, and D and trimming were deduced from the DNA. The sample holds roughly 310,000 clones, roughly 90% seen once. Seattle participants joined during active infection and were tracked over time.

This TCR was sampled from a woman aged 25 to 45 with COVID-19, enrolled during active disease. The sample comprised peripheral blood. This chain uses TRBV3-1 (or the pseudogene TRBV3-2) with TRBJ2-1; the match to TRBD2 covers 8 bases. The DNA for the CDR3 is TGTGCCAGCAGCCATGCGGCGGGAGGTTACTACAATGAGCAGTTCTTC. This gives the protein CASSHAAGGYYNEQFF.